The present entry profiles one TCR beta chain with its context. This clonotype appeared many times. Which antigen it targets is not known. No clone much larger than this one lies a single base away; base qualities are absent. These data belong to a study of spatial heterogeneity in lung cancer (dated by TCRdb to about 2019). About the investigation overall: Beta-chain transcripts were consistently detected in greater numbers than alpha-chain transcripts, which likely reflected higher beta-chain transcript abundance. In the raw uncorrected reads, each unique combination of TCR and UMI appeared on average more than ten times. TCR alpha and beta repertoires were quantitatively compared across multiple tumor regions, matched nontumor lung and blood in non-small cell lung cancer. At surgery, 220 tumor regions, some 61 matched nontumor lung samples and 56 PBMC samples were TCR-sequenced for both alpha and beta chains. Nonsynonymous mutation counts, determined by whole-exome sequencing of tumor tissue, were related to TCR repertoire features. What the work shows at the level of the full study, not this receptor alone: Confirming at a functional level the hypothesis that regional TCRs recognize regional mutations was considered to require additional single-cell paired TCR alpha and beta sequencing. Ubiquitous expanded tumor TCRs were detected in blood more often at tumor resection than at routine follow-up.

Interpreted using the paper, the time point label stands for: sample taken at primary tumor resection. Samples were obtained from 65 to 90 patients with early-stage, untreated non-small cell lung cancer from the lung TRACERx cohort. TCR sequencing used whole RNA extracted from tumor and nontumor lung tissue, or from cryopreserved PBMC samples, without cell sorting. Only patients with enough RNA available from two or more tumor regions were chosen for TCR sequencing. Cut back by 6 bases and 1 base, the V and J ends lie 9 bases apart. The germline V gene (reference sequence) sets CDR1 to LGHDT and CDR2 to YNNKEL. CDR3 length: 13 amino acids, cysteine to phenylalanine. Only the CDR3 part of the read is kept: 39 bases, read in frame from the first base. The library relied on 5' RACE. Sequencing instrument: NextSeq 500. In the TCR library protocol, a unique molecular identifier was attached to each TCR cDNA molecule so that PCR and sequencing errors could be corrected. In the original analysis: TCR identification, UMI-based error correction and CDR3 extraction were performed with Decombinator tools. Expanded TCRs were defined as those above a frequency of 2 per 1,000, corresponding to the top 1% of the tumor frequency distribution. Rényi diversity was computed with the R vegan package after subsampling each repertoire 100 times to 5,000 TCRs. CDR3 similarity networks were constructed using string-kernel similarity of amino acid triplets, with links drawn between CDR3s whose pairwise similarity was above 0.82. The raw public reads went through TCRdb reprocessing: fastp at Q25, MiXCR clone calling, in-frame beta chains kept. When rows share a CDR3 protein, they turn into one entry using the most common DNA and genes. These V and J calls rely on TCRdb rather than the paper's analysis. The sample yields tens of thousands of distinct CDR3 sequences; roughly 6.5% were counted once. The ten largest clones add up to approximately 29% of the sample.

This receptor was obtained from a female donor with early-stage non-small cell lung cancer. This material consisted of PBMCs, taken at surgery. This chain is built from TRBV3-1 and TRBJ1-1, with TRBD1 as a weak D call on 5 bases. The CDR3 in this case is CASSLQGNTEAFF. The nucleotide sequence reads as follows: TGTGCCAGCAGTCTTCAGGGGAACACTGAAGCTTTCTTT.